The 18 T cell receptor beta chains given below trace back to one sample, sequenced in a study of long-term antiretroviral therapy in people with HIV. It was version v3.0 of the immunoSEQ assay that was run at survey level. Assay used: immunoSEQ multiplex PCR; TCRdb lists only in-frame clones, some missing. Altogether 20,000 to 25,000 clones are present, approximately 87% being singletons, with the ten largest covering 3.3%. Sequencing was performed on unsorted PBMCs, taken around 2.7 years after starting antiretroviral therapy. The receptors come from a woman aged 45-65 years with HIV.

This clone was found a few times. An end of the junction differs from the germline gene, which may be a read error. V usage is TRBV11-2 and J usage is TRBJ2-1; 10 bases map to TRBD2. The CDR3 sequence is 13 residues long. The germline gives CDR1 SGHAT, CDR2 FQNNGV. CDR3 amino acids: CASRLAGGVKQFF. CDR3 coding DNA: TGTGCCAGCAGGTTAGCGGGAGGCGTTAAGCAGTTCTTC.

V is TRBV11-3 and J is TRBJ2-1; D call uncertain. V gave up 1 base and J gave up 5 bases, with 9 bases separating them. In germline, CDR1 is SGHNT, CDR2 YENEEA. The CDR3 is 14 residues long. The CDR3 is CASSLGAGNNEQFF. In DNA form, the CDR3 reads TGTGCCAGCAGCTTAGGCGCAGGAAACAATGAGCAGTTCTTC.

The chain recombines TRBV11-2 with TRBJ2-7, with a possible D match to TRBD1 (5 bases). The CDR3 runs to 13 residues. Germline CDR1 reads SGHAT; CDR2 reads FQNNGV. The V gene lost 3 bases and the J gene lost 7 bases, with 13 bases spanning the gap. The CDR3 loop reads CASSLGWGPEQYF. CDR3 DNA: TGTGCCAGCAGCTTGGGGTGGGGCCCTGAGCAGTACTTC.

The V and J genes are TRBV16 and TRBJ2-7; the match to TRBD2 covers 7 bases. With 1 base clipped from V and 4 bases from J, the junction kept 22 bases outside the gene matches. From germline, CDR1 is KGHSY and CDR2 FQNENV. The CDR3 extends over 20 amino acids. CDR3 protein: CASSQFWSFVWAGDSYEQYF. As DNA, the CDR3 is TGTGCCAGCAGCCAATTCTGGTCTTTTGTGTGGGCGGGAGATTCTTACGAGCAGTACTTC.

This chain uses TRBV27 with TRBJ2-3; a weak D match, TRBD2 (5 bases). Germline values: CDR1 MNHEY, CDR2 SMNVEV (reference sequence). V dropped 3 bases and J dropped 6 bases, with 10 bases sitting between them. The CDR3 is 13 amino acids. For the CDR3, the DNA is TGTGCCAGCAGTTTGAATGGGGAGGATACGCAGTATTTT. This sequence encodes CASSLNGEDTQYF.

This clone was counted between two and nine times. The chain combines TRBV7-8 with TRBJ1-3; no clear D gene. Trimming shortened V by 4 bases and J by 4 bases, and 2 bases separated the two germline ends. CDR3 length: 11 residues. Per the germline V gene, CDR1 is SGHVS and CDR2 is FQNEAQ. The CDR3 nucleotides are TGTGCCAGCAGCTCCGGAAACACCATATATTTT. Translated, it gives CASSSGNTIYF. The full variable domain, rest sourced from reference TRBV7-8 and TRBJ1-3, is GAGVSQSPRYKVAKRGQDVALRCDPISGHVSLFWYQQALGQGPEFLTYFQNEAQLDKSGLPSDRFFAERPEGSVSTLKIQRTQQEDSAVYLCASSSGNTIYFGEGSWLTVV.

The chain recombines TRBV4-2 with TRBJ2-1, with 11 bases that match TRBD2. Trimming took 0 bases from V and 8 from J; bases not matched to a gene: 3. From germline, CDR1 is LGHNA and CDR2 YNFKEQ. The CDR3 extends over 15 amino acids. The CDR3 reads CASSQELAGVYEQFF. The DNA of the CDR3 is TGTGCCAGCAGCCAAGAACTAGCGGGAGTGTATGAGCAGTTCTTC.

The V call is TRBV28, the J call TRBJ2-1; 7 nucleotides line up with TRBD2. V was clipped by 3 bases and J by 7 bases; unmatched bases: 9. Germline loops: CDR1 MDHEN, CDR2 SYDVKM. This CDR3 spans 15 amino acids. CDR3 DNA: TGTGCCAGCAGTTTGGGGGGGAGTGGTGAAAATGAGCAGTTCTTC. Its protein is CASSLGGSGENEQFF.

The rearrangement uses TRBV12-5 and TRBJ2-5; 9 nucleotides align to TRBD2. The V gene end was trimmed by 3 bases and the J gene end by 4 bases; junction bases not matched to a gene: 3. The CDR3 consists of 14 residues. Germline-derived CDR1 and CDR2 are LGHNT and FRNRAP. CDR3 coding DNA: TGTGCTAGTGGTTTAAGTAGCGGGGGAGAGACCCAGTACTTC. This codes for CASGLSSGGETQYF.

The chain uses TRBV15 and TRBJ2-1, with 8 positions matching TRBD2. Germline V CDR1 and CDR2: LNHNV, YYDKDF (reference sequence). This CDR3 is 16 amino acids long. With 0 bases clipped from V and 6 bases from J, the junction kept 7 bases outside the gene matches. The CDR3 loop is CATSRDGGTSGNEQFF. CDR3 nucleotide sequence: TGTGCCACCAGCAGAGATGGAGGAACTAGCGGCAATGAGCAGTTCTTC. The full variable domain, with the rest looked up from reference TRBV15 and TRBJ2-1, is DAMVIQNPRYQVTQFGKPVTLSCSQTLNHNVMYWYQQKSSQAPKLLFHYYDKDFNNEADTPDNFQSRRPNTSFCFLDIRSPGLGDTAMYLCATSRDGGTSGNEQFFGPGTRLTVL.

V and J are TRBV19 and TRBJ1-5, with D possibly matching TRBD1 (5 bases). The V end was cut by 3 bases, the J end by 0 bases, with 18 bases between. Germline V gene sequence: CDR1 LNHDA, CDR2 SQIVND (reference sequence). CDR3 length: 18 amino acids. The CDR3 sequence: CASSIGWGVIYSNQPQHF. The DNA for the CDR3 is TGTGCCAGTAGTATCGGATGGGGGGTCATTTATAGCAATCAGCCCCAGCATTTT.

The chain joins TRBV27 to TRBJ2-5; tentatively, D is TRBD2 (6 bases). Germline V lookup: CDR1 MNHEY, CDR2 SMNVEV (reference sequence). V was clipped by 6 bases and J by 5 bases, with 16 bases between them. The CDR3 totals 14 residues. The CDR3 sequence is CASSHTGTPETQYF. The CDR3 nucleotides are TGTGCCAGCAGCCACACCGGGACTCCGGAGACCCAGTACTTC.

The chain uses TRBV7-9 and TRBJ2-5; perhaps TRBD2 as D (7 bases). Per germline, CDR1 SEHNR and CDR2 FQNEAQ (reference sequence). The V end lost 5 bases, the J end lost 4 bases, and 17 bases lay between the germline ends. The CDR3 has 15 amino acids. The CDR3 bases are TGTGCCAGCAGCCCACCTAGGGGGGGTACAGAGACCCAGTACTTC. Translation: CASSPPRGGTETQYF.

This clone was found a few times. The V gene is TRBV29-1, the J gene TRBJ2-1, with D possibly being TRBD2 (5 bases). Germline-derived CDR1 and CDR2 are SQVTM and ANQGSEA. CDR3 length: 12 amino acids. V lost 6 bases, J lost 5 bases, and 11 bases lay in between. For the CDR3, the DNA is TGCAGCGTAGCGGACGGGGACAATGAGCAGTTCTTC. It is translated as CSVADGDNEQFF.

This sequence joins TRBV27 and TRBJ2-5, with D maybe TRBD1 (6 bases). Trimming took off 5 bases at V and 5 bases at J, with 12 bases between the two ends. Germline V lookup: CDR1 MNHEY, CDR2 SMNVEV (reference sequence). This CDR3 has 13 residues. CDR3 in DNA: TGTGCCAGCAGTCGGACAGTGGCGGAGACCCAGTACTTC. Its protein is CASSRTVAETQYF.

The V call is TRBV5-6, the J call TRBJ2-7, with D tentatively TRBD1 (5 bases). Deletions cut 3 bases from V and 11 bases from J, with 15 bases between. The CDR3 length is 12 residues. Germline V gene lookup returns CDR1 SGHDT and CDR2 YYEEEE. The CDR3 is CASSSDTNVKYF. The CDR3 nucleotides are TGTGCCAGCAGCTCGGACACCAATGTTAAGTACTTC.

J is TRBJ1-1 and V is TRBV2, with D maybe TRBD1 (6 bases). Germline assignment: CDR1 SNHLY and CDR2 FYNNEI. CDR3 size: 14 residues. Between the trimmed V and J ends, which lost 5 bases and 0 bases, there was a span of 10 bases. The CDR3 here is CASSIQGMNTEAFF. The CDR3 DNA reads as TGTGCCAGCAGTATACAGGGCATGAACACTGAAGCTTTCTTT.

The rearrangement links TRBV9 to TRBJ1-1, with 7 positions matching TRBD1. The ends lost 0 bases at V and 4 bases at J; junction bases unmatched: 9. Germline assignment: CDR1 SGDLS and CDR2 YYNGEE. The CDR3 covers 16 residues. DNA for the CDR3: TGTGCCAGCAGCGTAGGGGGACAGTTGTATAGCACTGAAGCTTTCTTT. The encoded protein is CASSVGGQLYSTEAFF. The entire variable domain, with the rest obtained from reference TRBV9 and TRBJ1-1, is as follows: DSGVTQTPKHLITATGQRVTLRCSPRSGDLSVYWYQQSLDQGLQFLIQYYNGEERAKGNILERFSAQQFPDLHSELNLSSLELGDSALYFCASSVGGQLYSTEAFFGQGTRLTVV.